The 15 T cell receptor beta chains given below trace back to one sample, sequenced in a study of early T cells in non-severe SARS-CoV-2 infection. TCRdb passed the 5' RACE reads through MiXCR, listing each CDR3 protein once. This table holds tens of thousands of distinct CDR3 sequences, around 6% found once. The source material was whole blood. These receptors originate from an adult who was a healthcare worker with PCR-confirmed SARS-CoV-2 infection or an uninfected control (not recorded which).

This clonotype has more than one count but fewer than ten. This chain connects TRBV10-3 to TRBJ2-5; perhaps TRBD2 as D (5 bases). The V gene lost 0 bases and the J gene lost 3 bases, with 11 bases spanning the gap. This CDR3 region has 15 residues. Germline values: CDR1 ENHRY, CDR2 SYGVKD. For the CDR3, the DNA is TGTGCCATCAGTGAGTCTCAGGCCGGGAAAGAGACCCAGTACTTC. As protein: CAISESQAGKETQYF.

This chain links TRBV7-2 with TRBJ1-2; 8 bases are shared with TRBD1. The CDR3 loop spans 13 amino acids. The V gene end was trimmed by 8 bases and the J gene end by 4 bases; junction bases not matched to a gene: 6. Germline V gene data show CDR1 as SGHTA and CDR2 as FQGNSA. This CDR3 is CASLFTGGYGYTF. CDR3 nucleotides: TGTGCCAGCCTGTTTACAGGGGGCTATGGCTACACCTTC.

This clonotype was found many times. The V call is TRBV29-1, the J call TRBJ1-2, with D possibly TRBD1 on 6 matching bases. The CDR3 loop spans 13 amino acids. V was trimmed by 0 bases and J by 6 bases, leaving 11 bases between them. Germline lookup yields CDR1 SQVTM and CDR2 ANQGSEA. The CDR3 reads CSVEDKRTDGYTF. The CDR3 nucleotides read TGCAGCGTTGAAGATAAGCGGACAGATGGCTACACCTTC.

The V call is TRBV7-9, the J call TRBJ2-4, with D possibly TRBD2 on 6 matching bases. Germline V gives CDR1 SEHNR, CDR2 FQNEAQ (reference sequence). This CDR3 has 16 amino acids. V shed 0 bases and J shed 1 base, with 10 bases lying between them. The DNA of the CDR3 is TGTGCCAGCAGCTTAGCGGGACTGGGGGCCAAAAACATTCAGTACTTC. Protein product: CASSLAGLGAKNIQYF.

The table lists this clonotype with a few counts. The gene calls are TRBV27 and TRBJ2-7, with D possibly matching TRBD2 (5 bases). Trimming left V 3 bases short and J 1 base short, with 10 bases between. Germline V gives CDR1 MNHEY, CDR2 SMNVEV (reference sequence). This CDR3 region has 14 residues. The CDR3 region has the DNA TGTGCCAGCAGTTTCATCGCGGGTTCCTACGAGCAGTACTTC. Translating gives CASSFIAGSYEQYF.

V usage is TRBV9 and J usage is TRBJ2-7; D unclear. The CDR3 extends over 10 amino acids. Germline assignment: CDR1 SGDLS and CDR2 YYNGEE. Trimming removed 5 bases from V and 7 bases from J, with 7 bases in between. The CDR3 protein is CASRPCEQYF. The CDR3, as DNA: TGTGCCAGCAGGCCGTGTGAGCAGTACTTC.

The CDR3 loop reads CAISARDRGSTEAFF. In DNA, the CDR3 is TGTGCCATCAGTGCGCGGGACAGGGGATCCACTGAAGCTTTCTTT. The V gene is TRBV10-3, the J gene TRBJ1-1; 10 bases agree with TRBD1. V gave up 4 bases and J gave up 4 bases; unmatched junction bases: 6. The CDR3 totals 15 residues. Per the germline V gene, CDR1 is ENHRY and CDR2 is SYGVKD.

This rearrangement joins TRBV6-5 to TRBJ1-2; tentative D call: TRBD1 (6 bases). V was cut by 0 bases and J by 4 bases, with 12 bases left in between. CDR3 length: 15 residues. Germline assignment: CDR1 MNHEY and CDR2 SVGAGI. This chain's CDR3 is CASSYSRGGAYGYTF. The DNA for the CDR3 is TGTGCCAGCAGTTACTCGAGGGGGGGGGCCTATGGCTACACCTTC.

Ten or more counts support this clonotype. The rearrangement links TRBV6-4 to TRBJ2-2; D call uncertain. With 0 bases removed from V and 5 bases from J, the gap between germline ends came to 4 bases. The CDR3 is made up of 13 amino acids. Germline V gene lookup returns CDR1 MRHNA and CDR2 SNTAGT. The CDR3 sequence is CASSDSATGELFF. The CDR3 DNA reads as TGTGCCAGCAGTGACTCCGCAACCGGGGAGCTGTTTTTT.

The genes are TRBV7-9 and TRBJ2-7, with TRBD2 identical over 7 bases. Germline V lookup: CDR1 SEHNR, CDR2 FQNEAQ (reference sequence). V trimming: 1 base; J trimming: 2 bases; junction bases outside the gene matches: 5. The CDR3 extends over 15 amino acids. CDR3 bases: TGTGCCAGCAGCTTAGGTGGACTAGGGCCCTACGAGCAGTACTTC. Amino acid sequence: CASSLGGLGPYEQYF.

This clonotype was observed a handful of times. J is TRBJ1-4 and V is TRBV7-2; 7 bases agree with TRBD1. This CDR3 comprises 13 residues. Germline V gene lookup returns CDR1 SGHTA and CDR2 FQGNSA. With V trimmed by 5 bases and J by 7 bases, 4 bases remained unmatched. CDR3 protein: CASSTGDSEKLFF. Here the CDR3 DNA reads TGTGCCAGCAGCACTGGGGACAGTGAAAAACTGTTTTTT.

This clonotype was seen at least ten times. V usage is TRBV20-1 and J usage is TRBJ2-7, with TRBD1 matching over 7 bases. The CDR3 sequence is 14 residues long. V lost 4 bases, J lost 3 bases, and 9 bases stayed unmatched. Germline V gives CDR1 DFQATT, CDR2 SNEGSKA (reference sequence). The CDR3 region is CSANPPGQNYEQYF. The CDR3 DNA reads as TGCAGTGCTAACCCTCCGGGACAGAACTACGAGCAGTACTTC.

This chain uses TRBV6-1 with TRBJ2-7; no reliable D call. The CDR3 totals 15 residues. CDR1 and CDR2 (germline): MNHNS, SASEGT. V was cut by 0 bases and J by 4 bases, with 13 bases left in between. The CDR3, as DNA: TGTGCCAGCAGTGAAGCGGGGTCGGTGGTGTACGAGCAGTACTTC. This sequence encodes CASSEAGSVVYEQYF.

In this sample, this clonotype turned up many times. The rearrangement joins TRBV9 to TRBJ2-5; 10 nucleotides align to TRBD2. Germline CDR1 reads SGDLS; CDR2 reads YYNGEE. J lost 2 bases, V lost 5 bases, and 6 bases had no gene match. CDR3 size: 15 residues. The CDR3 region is CASSRLAGTQETQYF. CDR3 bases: TGTGCCAGCAGTCGACTAGCGGGCACTCAAGAGACCCAGTACTTC.

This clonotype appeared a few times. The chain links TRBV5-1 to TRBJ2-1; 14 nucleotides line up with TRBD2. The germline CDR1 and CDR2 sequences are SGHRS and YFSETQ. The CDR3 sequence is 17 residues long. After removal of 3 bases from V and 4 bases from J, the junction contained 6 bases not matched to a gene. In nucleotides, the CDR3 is TGCGCCAGCAGCTCCCGGACTAGCGGGGGGTCTTACAATGAGCAGTTCTTC. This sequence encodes CASSSRTSGGSYNEQFF.